This T cell receptor (beta chain) was captured in a study of sequential checkpoint blockade in melanoma. Turning to the study itself: Maintenance nivolumab came after either treatment sequence.

This table comes from immunoSEQ multiplex PCR, and its TCRdb copy is limited to in-frame clones, with some not included. The sample holds about 37,000 clones, roughly 81% seen once. In this sample, this clone turned up a few times. Treatment defined: randomized to nivolumab then ipilimumab (arm A) or the reverse (arm B). None of the patients previously received DNA-damaging chemotherapy. PBMC sorting kept live CD3+CD8+ cells without CD19 or CD56. Germline values: CDR1 MDHEN, CDR2 SYDVKM. This CDR3 region has 16 residues. Trimming took off 2 bases at V and 3 bases at J, with 16 bases between the two ends.

This chain uses TRBV28 with TRBJ1-1; perhaps TRBD1 as D (5 bases). The source material was CD8+ T cells sorted from blood (inferred from file names), sampled from a patient given nivolumab and ipilimumab in sequence. The sequence came from a human donor with melanoma. The CDR3 spells CASSLGPGGMDTEAFF. In DNA form, the CDR3 reads TGTGCCAGCAGTTTAGGGCCGGGGGGGATGGACACTGAAGCTTTCTTT. Filled out from reference TRBV28 and TRBJ1-1, the complete variable domain reads DVKVTQSSRYLVKRTGEKVFLECVQDMDHENMFWYRQDPGLGLRLIYFSYDVKMKEKGDIPEGYSVSREKKERFSLILESASTNQTSMYLCASSLGPGGMDTEAFFGQGTRLTVV.